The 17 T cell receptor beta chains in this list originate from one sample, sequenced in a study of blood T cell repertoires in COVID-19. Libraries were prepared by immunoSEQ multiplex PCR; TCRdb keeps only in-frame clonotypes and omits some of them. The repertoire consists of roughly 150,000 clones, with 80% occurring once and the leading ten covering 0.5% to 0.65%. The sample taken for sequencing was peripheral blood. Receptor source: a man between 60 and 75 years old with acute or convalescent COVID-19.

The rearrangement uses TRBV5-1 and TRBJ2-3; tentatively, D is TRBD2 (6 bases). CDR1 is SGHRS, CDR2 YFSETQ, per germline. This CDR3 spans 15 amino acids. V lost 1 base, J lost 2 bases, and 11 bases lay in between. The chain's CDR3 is CASSLRSSVTDTQYF. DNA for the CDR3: TGCGCCAGCAGCTTGAGGTCTAGCGTCACAGATACGCAGTATTTT.

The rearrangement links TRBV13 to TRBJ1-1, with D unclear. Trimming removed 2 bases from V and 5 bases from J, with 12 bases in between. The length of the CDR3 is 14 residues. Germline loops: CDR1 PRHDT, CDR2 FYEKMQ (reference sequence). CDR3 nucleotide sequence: TGTGCCAGCAGCTTATCGGGGATTAGTACTGAAGCTTTCTTT. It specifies CASSLSGISTEAFF. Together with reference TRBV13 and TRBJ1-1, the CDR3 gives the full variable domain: AAGVIQSPRHLIKEKRETATLKCYPIPRHDTVYWYQQGPGQDPQFLISFYEKMQSDKGSIPDRFSAQQFSDYHSELNMSSLELGDSALYFCASSLSGISTEAFFGQGTRLTVV.

The CDR3 spells CAMLRENTDTQYF. The CDR3 nucleotides read TGTGCCATGTTGCGGGAAAACACAGATACGCAGTATTTT. The rearrangement links TRBV10-3 to TRBJ2-3; D perhaps matches TRBD2 (6 bases). There are 13 residues in the CDR3. Deletions cut 9 bases from V and 2 bases from J, with 12 bases between. Germline values: CDR1 ENHRY, CDR2 SYGVKD.

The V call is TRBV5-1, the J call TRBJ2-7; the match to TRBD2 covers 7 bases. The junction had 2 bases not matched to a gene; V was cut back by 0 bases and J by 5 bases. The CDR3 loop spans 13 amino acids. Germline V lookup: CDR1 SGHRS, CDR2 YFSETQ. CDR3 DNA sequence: TGCGCCAGCAGCTTGGCCCGGGGGGACGAGCAGTACTTC. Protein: CASSLARGDEQYF.

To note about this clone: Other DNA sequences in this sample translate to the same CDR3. The CDR3 DNA sequence: TGTGCCAGCAGCCCCTCGACAGGGGGCTTCTACGAGCAGTACTTC. Amino acid sequence: CASSPSTGGFYEQYF. V is TRBV9 and J is TRBJ2-7, with 10 bases that match TRBD1. The CDR3 runs 15 residues. From germline, CDR1 is SGDLS and CDR2 YYNGEE. Trimming took 4 bases from V and 3 from J; bases not matched to a gene: 7.

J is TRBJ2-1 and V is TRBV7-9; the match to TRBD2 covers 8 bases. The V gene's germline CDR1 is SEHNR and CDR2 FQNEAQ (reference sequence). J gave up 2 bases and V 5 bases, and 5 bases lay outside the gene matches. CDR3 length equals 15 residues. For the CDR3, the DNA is TGTGCCAGCAGCCCGAGCGGGGGCCCCTACAATGAGCAGTTCTTC. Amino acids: CASSPSGGPYNEQFF.

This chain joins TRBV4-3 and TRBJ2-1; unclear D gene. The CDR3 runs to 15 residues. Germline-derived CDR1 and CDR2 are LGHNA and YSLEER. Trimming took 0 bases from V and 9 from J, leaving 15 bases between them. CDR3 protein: CASSQDSPPVGEQFF. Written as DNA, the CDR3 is TGCGCCAGCAGCCAAGATAGCCCGCCGGTCGGTGAGCAGTTCTTC.

CDR3 bases: TGTGCCAGCAGCTTAGAGGAGGCGGGGGCGGACGAGCAGTACTTC. The encoded protein is CASSLEEAGADEQYF. The J gene is TRBJ2-7, the V gene TRBV7-2; TRBD2 might be the D (7 bases). The CDR3 consists of 15 residues. The germline V gene encodes CDR1 SGHTA and CDR2 FQGNSA. V was cut by 1 base and J by 5 bases, with 15 bases left in between.

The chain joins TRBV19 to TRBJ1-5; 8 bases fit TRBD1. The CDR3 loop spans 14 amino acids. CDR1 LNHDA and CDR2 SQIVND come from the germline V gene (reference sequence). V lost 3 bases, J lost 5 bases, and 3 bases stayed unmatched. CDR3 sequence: CASSIQGADQPQHF. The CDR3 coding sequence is TGTGCCAGTAGTATCCAGGGGGCGGATCAGCCCCAGCATTTT.

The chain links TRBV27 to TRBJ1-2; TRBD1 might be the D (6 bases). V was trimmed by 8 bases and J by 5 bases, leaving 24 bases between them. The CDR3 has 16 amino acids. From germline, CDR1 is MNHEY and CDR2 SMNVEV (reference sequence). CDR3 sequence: CASAPTGLRFWYGYTF. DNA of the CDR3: TGTGCCAGCGCTCCCACAGGGTTGAGGTTTTGGTATGGCTACACCTTC.

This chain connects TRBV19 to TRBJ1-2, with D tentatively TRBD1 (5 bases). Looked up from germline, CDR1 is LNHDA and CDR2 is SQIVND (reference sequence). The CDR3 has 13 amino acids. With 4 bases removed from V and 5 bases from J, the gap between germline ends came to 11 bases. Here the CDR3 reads CASSREGAYGYTF. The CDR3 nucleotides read TGTGCCAGTAGTAGGGAAGGGGCGTATGGCTACACCTTC.

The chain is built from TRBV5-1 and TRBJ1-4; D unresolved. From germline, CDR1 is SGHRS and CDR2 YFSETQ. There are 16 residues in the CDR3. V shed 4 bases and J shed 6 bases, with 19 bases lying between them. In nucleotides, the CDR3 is TGCGCCAGCAGCCTACTCCCCCAGGAGGATTATGAAAAACTGTTTTTT. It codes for CASSLLPQEDYEKLFF.

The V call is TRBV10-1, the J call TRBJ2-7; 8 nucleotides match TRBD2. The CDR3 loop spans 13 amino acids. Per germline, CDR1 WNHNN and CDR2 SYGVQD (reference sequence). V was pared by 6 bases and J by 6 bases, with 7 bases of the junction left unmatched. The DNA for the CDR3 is TGCGCCAGCAGCACCGGGAGGGCCCGCGAGCAGTACTTC. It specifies CASSTGRAREQYF.

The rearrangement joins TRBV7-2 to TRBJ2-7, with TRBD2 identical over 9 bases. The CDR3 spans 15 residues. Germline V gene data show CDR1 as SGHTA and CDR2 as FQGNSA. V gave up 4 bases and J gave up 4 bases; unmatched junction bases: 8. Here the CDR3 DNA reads TGTGCCAGCAGCTCGAGTAGCGGGAGACTGTACGAGCAGTACTTC. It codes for CASSSSSGRLYEQYF.

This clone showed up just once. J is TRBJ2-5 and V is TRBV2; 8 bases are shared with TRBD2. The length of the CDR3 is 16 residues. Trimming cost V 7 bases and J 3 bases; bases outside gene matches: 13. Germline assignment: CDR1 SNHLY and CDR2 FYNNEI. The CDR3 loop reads CASTPNAVSGKETQYF. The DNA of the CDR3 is TGTGCCAGCACCCCTAATGCCGTTAGCGGGAAAGAGACCCAGTACTTC.

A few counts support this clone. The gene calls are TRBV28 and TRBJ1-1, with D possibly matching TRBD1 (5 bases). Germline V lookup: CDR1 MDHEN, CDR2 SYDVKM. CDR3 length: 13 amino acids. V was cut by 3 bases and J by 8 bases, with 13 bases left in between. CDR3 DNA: TGTGCCAGCAGTTTGGAGGGACCGTGGGAAGCTTTCTTT. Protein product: CASSLEGPWEAFF.

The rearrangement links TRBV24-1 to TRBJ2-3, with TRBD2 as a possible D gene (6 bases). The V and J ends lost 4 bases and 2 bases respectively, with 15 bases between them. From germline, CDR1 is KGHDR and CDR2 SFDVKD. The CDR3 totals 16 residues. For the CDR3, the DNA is TGTGCCACCAGTGACTCAGCGGGTGCATACACAGATACGCAGTATTTT. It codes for CATSDSAGAYTDTQYF.